The 10 T cell receptor beta chains reported below all come from one sample, sequenced in a study of T-cell reconstitution after alpha-beta-depleted transplantation in children. Using unique molecular identifiers, the investigators prepared the TCRbeta library. Via MiXCR, TCRdb re-called the PCR reads, giving one row per CDR3 protein. Among around 6,700 distinct CDR3 sequences listed, 16% were seen once. Specimen: PBMCs, collected before TCRalphabeta/CD19-depleted stem cell transplant. These receptor sequences come from a boy aged 2 to 9 with acute lymphoblastic leukemia, due to receive a stem cell transplant.

Judged by abundance, this clonotype is medium-sized (0.01 to 0.1%). This rearrangement joins TRBV20-1 to TRBJ1-4; 8 nucleotides line up with TRBD1. The junction had 8 bases not matched to a gene; V was cut back by 4 bases and J by 7 bases. The CDR3 is 14 amino acids. Germline assignment: CDR1 DFQATT and CDR2 SNEGSKA (reference sequence). CDR3 nucleotide sequence: TGCAGTGCTACGTCTGGACAGGGTTTTGAAAAACTGTTTTTT. It translates to CSATSGQGFEKLFF.

The table lists this clonotype with many counts. The V call is TRBV20-1, the J call TRBJ2-3; the D call may be TRBD1 or TRBD2 (5 bases each). CDR1 is DFQATT, CDR2 SNEGSKA, per germline (reference sequence). The length of the CDR3 is 11 residues. The V gene lost 6 bases and the J gene lost 1 base, with 5 bases spanning the gap. The CDR3 spells CSAGGTDTQYF. CDR3 in DNA: TGCAGTGCGGGGGGCACAGATACGCAGTATTTT.

By share, this clonotype ranks as medium-sized. The CDR3 DNA reads TGTGCCAGCAGTTTAGAAGGTCCTCCCTTCGGGACTGAAGCTTTCTTT. Translated, it gives CASSLEGPPFGTEAFF. This chain uses TRBV12-3 or TRBV12-4 with TRBJ1-1; no clear D gene. There are 16 residues in the CDR3. V was cut by 1 base and J by 5 bases, with 17 bases left in between.

By share, this clonotype ranks as medium-sized. The chain recombines TRBV5-1 with TRBJ1-2, with 8 bases aligning to TRBD1. Per the germline V gene, CDR1 is SGHRS and CDR2 is YFSETQ. V gave up 4 bases and J gave up 0 bases; unmatched junction bases: 8. The CDR3 runs 16 residues. This CDR3 is CASSPGDRSSNYGYTF. The CDR3 DNA is TGCGCCAGCAGCCCGGGGGACAGGAGCTCTAACTATGGCTACACCTTC.

There are a few counts of this clonotype. The chain employs TRBV18 and TRBJ1-5; 9 bases line up with TRBD1. J gave up 3 bases and V 5 bases, and 2 bases lay outside the gene matches. The CDR3 covers 14 residues. Germline V gene sequence: CDR1 KGHSH, CDR2 LQKENI. The CDR3 DNA reads as TGTGCCAGCTCAGGACAGGGGACCAATCAGCCCCAGCATTTT. Translated, it gives CASSGQGTNQPQHF.

The chain employs TRBV28 and TRBJ2-5, with D hard to call. In germline, CDR1 is MDHEN, CDR2 SYDVKM. The ends were cut back, 7 bases at V and 4 bases at J, with 13 bases in the middle. The CDR3 consists of 13 residues. CDR3 sequence: CASNVGIGETQYF. The CDR3 DNA reads as TGTGCCAGCAACGTGGGAATCGGAGAGACCCAGTACTTC.

Within the sample, this clonotype is medium-sized. This chain connects TRBV28 to TRBJ2-5, with 8 bases lining up with TRBD1. This CDR3 spans 15 amino acids. The ends lost 3 bases at V and 4 bases at J; junction bases unmatched: 7. Germline CDR1 MDHEN, CDR2 SYDVKM. CDR3 in amino acids: CASSLARQGRETQYF. The CDR3 bases are TGTGCCAGCAGTTTGGCTCGACAGGGGAGAGAGACCCAGTACTTC. The full variable domain, completed using reference TRBV28 and TRBJ2-5, is DVKVTQSSRYLVKRTGEKVFLECVQDMDHENMFWYRQDPGLGLRLIYFSYDVKMKEKGDIPEGYSVSREKKERFSLILESASTNQTSMYLCASSLARQGRETQYFGPGTRLLVL.

By share, this clonotype ranks as medium-sized. This rearrangement joins TRBV5-1 to TRBJ2-2; tentatively, D is TRBD2 (6 bases). Per germline, CDR1 SGHRS and CDR2 YFSETQ. Trimming pared 7 bases from V and 3 bases from J, leaving 10 bases between. The CDR3 has 13 residues. The CDR3: CASRDLYTGELFF. CDR3 bases: TGCGCCAGCCGGGACTTATACACCGGGGAGCTGTTTTTT.

Sample share makes this clonotype medium-sized. The chain couples TRBV12-3 or TRBV12-4 to TRBJ2-2, with D perhaps matching TRBD2 (5 bases). V was cut by 4 bases and J by 1 base, with 13 bases left in between. The CDR3 is 16 amino acids. The CDR3 sequence: CASSWGGGWNTGELFF. The CDR3 nucleotides are TGTGCCAGCAGTTGGGGTGGAGGTTGGAACACCGGGGAGCTGTTTTTT.

By share, this clonotype ranks as medium-sized (0.01 to 0.1%). The chain links TRBV10-3 to TRBJ2-7; D possibly uses TRBD1 or TRBD2 (5 bases each). The CDR3 runs 14 residues. With 2 bases removed from V and 6 bases from J, the gap between germline ends came to 14 bases. The germline V gene encodes CDR1 ENHRY and CDR2 SYGVKD. The CDR3 DNA follows: TGTGCCATCAGTGAGGGGGACGCCCCCCCCGAGCAGTACTTC. It translates to CAISEGDAPPEQYF.